This T cell receptor beta chain was documented in a study of post-analysis software for immune sequencing data (dated by TCRdb to between 2014 and 2017). Describing the broader study: Relapsing-remitting, secondary progressive and progressive-relapsing multiple sclerosis were recorded as disease courses, and subtype annotation was lacking for some patients. The patient repertoires were set against around eleven previously published healthy control repertoires from donors whose ages ranged from about 6 to 25 years. A subset of samples was prepared in parallel using single-end sample barcoding, then pooled and co-amplified after Illumina adapter ligation. Findings and caveats that apply to the study as a whole: Multiple sclerosis patients had significantly lower normalized Chao1 diversity than controls, a result that suggests substantial peripheral T-cell clonal expansion. Roughly 5 TRBV segments, including TRBV5-6, TRBV5-1 and TRBV20-1, were significantly more frequent in patients than controls. The multiple sclerosis patient group was slightly younger than the control group. When samples were clustered directly using the F measure, samples prepared in the same batch co-clustered strongly, which prompted a batch-effect correction.

V sheds 0 bases and J sheds 1 base, leaving 16 bases between their ends. Based on the germline V gene (reference sequence), the CDR1 and CDR2 sequences are DFQATT and SNEGSKA. Reading from cysteine to phenylalanine, the CDR3 counts 17 amino acids. Only the CDR3 part of the read is kept: 51 bases, read in frame from the first base. This clonotype has just a few counts. Its antigen is still unknown. No much larger clonotype is one base removed from it; base qualities were not supplied. The library was built by means of PCR. TCRdb lists the instrument as Illumina HiSeq 2500. Unique molecular identifiers were incorporated into TCR beta cDNA libraries to reduce PCR and sequencing biases. Some 500,000 cDNA molecules were obtained per 1 to 10 million input T cells, so each molecule approximated one T cell. The same protocol used for the earlier healthy control dataset was applied to prepare and sequence the patient libraries. Samples belonging to the same batch were prepared together, multiplexed and sequenced on a shared HiSeq lane. The original methods were these. MIGEC was used to process the raw barcoded reads, and molecular identifier groups with only a single read were discarded before consensus assembly and CDR3 extraction. Clonotype tables were post-analysed with VDJtools, and diversity was normalized by down-sampling all datasets to the smallest sample size. To correct batch-related cross-sample contamination, repertoire overlap clustering matched CDR3 amino acid sequences but not nucleotide sequences. The public reads were quality trimmed at Q25 with fastp and then assembled into clones with MiXCR by TCRdb, keeping productive beta chains. Entries are consolidated by CDR3 protein sequence, retaining the most common genes and DNA. The V and J calls here are based on TCRdb, not the publication. Within this sample are 350,000 to 500,000 distinct CDR3 sequences, with approximately 42% of them counted one time only. Of the sample, around 8% falls within the top ten clones.

To demonstrate the VDJtools post-analysis software, the study profiled TCR beta repertoires from the peripheral blood of around 13 young patients with multiple sclerosis. The patients with multiple sclerosis were children and adolescents between about 6 and 17 years of age. The clonotype was recovered from a girl aged 2-10 years with multiple sclerosis. The rearrangement combines TRBV20-1 with TRBJ2-4; the D segment may tentatively be TRBD1 or TRBD2, each giving 5 matched bases. The sample comprised blood. The nucleotides read TGCAGTGCTAGAGATCGGGTAACAGGCGGGGCCAAAAACATTCAGTACTTC. Protein translation: CSARDRVTGGAKNIQYF.